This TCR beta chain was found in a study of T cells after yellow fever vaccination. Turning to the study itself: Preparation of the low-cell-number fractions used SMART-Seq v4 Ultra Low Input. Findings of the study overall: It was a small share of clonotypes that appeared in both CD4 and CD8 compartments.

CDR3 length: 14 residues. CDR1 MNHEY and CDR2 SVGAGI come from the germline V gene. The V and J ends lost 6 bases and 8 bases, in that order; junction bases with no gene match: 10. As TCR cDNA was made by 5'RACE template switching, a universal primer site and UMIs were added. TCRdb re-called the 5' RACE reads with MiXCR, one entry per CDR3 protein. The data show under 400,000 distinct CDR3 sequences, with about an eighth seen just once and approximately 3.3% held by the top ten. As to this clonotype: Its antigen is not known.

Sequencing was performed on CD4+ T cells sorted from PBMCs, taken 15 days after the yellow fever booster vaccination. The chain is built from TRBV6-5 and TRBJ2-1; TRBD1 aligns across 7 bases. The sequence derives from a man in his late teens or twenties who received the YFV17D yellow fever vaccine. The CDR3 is CASRARQGRDEQFF. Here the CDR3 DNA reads TGTGCCAGCAGAGCGAGACAGGGTAGGGATGAGCAGTTCTTC.